These 27 T cell receptor beta chains share one sample of origin, sequenced in a study of shared clonotypes between healthy human individuals. Some clones are missing from TCRdb's copy, which holds only in-frame ones; the method was immunoSEQ multiplex PCR. This sample has some 2,500,000 clones, with under 95% found just once. The sample consisted of naive CD4+ T cells from PBMCs. Subset: CD45RA+ positively selected. These receptors were obtained from a man aged 18 to 35 in good health. Some clones in this sample may be carry-over from other donors' samples.

This rearrangement joins TRBV6-1 to TRBJ1-5; D gene uncertain. Looked up from germline, CDR1 is MNHNS and CDR2 is SASEGT. The CDR3 runs 14 residues. With 1 base removed from V and 3 bases from J, the gap between germline ends came to 7 bases. The DNA of the CDR3 is TGTGCCAGCAGTGAAGGTTGGGACAATCAGCCCCAGCATTTT. Protein: CASSEGWDNQPQHF.

The chain joins TRBV4-1 to TRBJ2-1; 8 bases agree with TRBD2. With V trimmed by 4 bases and J by 6 bases, 8 bases remained unmatched. The CDR3 loop spans 15 amino acids. The V gene's germline CDR1 is MGHRA and CDR2 YSYEKL. In nucleotides, the CDR3 is TGCGCCAGCAGCCCGGGACTAGTTCGGCTCAATGAGCAGTTCTTC. Protein: CASSPGLVRLNEQFF.

Concerning this clone: In the same sample, other DNA sequences code for this CDR3. The chain employs TRBV7-9 and TRBJ2-3; 7 nucleotides match TRBD1. With V trimmed by 0 bases and J by 6 bases, 3 bases remained unmatched. CDR1 and CDR2 from the germline V gene are SEHNR and FQNEAQ (reference sequence). This CDR3 contains 14 residues. CDR3 coding DNA: TGTGCCAGCAGCTTAGCAGGGGGCGCGGATACGCAGTATTTT. It yields the protein CASSLAGGADTQYF.

The V gene is TRBV6-1, the J gene TRBJ2-7, with TRBD1 matching 9 bases. V was clipped by 3 bases and J by 5 bases; unmatched bases: 14. CDR1 is MNHNS and CDR2 is SASEGT in the germline V gene. The CDR3 covers 17 residues. CDR3 sequence reads: CASSDPLGGTGPHEQYF. For the CDR3, the DNA is TGTGCCAGCAGTGATCCTTTAGGAGGGACAGGGCCCCACGAGCAGTACTTC.

On this clone: The junction differs from germline at one of its ends, possibly a read error. The chain recombines TRBV7-9 with TRBJ2-2; D is tentatively TRBD1 or TRBD2 (6 bases each). Germline V gene data show CDR1 as SEHNR and CDR2 as FQNEAQ (reference sequence). The CDR3 is 15 amino acids. In DNA form, the CDR3 reads TGTGCCAGCAGCTTAGGACAGGCGAACACCGGGGGGCTGTTTTTT. This translates into CASSLGQANTGGLFF.

This clone was seen just once. V is TRBV5-8 and J is TRBJ1-1, with unresolved D. This CDR3 comprises 16 residues. Trimming removed 4 bases at V and 2 bases at J, with 18 bases between. The germline CDR1 and CDR2 sequences are SGHTS and YDEGEE. In DNA form, the CDR3 reads TGTGCCAGCAGCCCACTAGCGGGGAGACAAAACACTGAAGCTTTCTTT. Its translation is CASSPLAGRQNTEAFF. Looking up the rest from reference TRBV5-8 and TRBJ1-1 gives the full variable domain: EAGVTQSPTHLIKTRGQQATLRCSPISGHTSVYWYQQALGLGLQFLLWYDEGEERNRGNFPPRFSGRQFPNYSSELNVNALELEDSALYLCASSPLAGRQNTEAFFGQGTRLTVV.

A single count supports this clone. The rearrangement uses TRBV28 and TRBJ2-1, with 8 bases aligning to TRBD2. This CDR3 has 14 residues. V shed 5 bases and J 7 bases; nucleotides not matched to a gene: 7. Germline V gene lookup returns CDR1 MDHEN and CDR2 SYDVKM. The CDR3 DNA follows: TGTGCCAGCAGTCCCACGGGAGGGTGGAATGAGCAGTTCTTC. Encoded protein: CASSPTGGWNEQFF.

V usage is TRBV15 and J usage is TRBJ1-1; D uncertain. Germline V CDR1 and CDR2: LNHNV, YYDKDF (reference sequence). V dropped 0 bases and J dropped 5 bases, with 10 bases sitting between them. This CDR3 region has 14 residues. In nucleotides, the CDR3 is TGTGCCACCAGCAGAGATGTTTCAGCGACTGAAGCTTTCTTT. It is translated as CATSRDVSATEAFF.

This rearrangement joins TRBV11-2 to TRBJ2-3, with TRBD2 as a possible D gene (7 bases). V dropped 5 bases and J dropped 3 bases, with 15 bases sitting between them. Looked up from germline, CDR1 is SGHAT and CDR2 is FQNNGV. The CDR3 runs 15 residues. CDR3 sequence reads: CASSVRTRGTDTQYF. In DNA form, the CDR3 reads TGTGCCAGCAGCGTCCGGACTAGGGGGACAGATACGCAGTATTTT.

Written as DNA, the CDR3 is TGCAGCGTTGCTCGTAGCCTTACTTACAATGAGCAGTTCTTC. Amino acid sequence: CSVARSLTYNEQFF. The genes are TRBV29-1 and TRBJ2-1; D gene unclear. Germline V gene lookup returns CDR1 SQVTM and CDR2 ANQGSEA. The CDR3 spans 14 residues. V was pared by 4 bases and J by 4 bases, with 14 bases between.

The chain employs TRBV4-1 and TRBJ2-6; 7 nucleotides agree with TRBD2. J gave up 0 bases and V 4 bases, and 9 bases lay outside the gene matches. Germline-derived CDR1 and CDR2 are MGHRA and YSYEKL. CDR3 length equals 18 residues. The CDR3 region has the DNA TGCGCCAGCAGCCCTACTAGCGCCGTGGGCTCTGGGGCCAACGTCCTGACTTTC. This codes for CASSPTSAVGSGANVLTF.

The chain has TRBV9 and TRBJ1-1; D not resolved. The CDR3 is 15 amino acids. The germline CDR1 and CDR2 sequences are SGDLS and YYNGEE. V was pared by 1 base and J by 3 bases, with 13 bases between. CDR3 sequence: CASSVHSGWDTEAFF. CDR3 sequence (DNA): TGTGCCAGCAGCGTACACTCTGGCTGGGACACTGAAGCTTTCTTT.

This sequence joins TRBV18 and TRBJ2-2; D is tentatively TRBD1 or TRBD2 (5 bases each). The CDR3 runs to 15 residues. V was cut by 3 bases and J by 7 bases, with 15 bases left in between. Looked up from germline, CDR1 is KGHSH and CDR2 is LQKENI. CDR3 nucleotides: TGTGCCAGCTCACCGGACTTGAGGGGAGTCGGGGAGCTGTTTTTT. Its translation is CASSPDLRGVGELFF. Full variable domain (missing parts from reference TRBV18 and TRBJ2-2): NAGVMQNPRHLVRRRGQEARLRCSPMKGHSHVYWYRQLPEEGLKFMVYLQKENIIDESGMPKERFSAEFPKEGPSILRIQQVVRGDSAAYFCASSPDLRGVGELFFGEGSRLTVL.

The chain carries TRBV7-6 and TRBJ1-1; the D gene is possibly TRBD1 (5 bases). This CDR3 is built from 13 residues. Trimming cost V 2 bases and J 4 bases, with 8 bases left between them. Germline V lookup: CDR1 SGHVS, CDR2 FNYEAQ. In nucleotides, the CDR3 is TGTGCCAGCAGCTTACACGGGGCCACTGAAGCTTTCTTT. Amino acids: CASSLHGATEAFF. Drawing the rest from reference TRBV7-6 and TRBJ1-1, the complete variable domain is GAGVSQSPRYKVTKRGQDVALRCDPISGHVSLYWYRQALGQGPEFLTYFNYEAQQDKSGLPNDRFSAERPEGSISTLTIQRTEQRDSAMYRCASSLHGATEAFFGQGTRLTVV.

This chain uses TRBV9 with TRBJ2-1; TRBD2 matches 9 bases. CDR3 size: 14 residues. Trimming removed 4 bases from V and 8 bases from J; junction bases left unmatched: 7. Germline V gene data show CDR1 as SGDLS and CDR2 as YYNGEE. The CDR3, as DNA: TGTGCCAGCAGCTCCGGACTAGCGATCTATGAGCAGTTCTTC. Its translation: CASSSGLAIYEQFF. Full variable domain (missing parts from reference TRBV9 and TRBJ2-1): DSGVTQTPKHLITATGQRVTLRCSPRSGDLSVYWYQQSLDQGLQFLIQYYNGEERAKGNILERFSAQQFPDLHSELNLSSLELGDSALYFCASSSGLAIYEQFFGPGTRLTVL.

The gene calls are TRBV7-2 and TRBJ2-3, with 12 bases that match TRBD2. J was trimmed by 4 bases and V by 5 bases; bases with no gene match: 7. The length of the CDR3 is 16 residues. Germline assignment: CDR1 SGHTA and CDR2 FQGNSA. The CDR3 DNA reads TGTGCCAGCAGCGTAAGACTAGCGGGAGTGTCAGATACGCAGTATTTT. Translated: CASSVRLAGVSDTQYF.

The chain recombines TRBV5-6 with TRBJ2-1; no clear D gene. CDR1 is SGHDT and CDR2 is YYEEEE in the germline V gene. Trimming removed 4 bases from V and 3 bases from J, with 14 bases in between. The CDR3 covers 15 residues. The CDR3 sequence: CASSTSQTHYNEQFF. CDR3 nucleotide sequence: TGTGCCAGCAGCACGTCGCAGACTCACTACAATGAGCAGTTCTTC. Combining the CDR3 with reference TRBV5-6 and TRBJ2-1 gives the whole variable domain DAGVTQSPTHLIKTRGQQVTLRCSPKSGHDTVSWYQQALGQGPQFIFQYYEEEERQRGNFPDRFSGHQFPNYSSELNVNALLLGDSALYLCASSTSQTHYNEQFFGPGTRLTVL.

J is TRBJ2-5 and V is TRBV5-8, with D possibly matching TRBD2 (5 bases). The CDR3 loop spans 13 amino acids. Germline values: CDR1 SGHTS, CDR2 YDEGEE. V lost 9 bases and J lost 2, with 14 bases in between. The CDR3 DNA reads TGTGCCACAGAGAGGGATAGACAAGAGACCCAGTACTTC. Amino acids: CATERDRQETQYF.

Concerning this clone itself: Different DNA sequences within this sample yield the same CDR3. The rearrangement joins TRBV6-6 to TRBJ2-1; D is perhaps TRBD2 (6 bases). CDR3 size: 15 residues. V shed 0 bases and J shed 2 bases, with 8 bases lying between them. Germline loops: CDR1 MNHNY, CDR2 SVGAGI (reference sequence). CDR3 DNA: TGTGCCAGCAGTTACTCTGGCGGGACCTACAATGAGCAGTTCTTC. This sequence encodes CASSYSGGTYNEQFF.

The chain links TRBV2 to TRBJ1-5, with D unclear. This CDR3 contains 15 residues. Germline loops: CDR1 SNHLY, CDR2 FYNNEI. Trimming stripped 3 bases from V and 0 bases from J, with 9 bases between. CDR3 amino acids: CASSENNLSNQPQHF. The CDR3 nucleotides are TGTGCCAGCAGTGAGAACAACCTTAGCAATCAGCCCCAGCATTTT.

To note about this clone: This sample also contains other DNA sequences that code for the same CDR3. V usage is TRBV5-6 and J usage is TRBJ2-5; D perhaps matches TRBD2 (6 bases). CDR1 and CDR2 from the germline V gene are SGHDT and YYEEEE. CDR3 length equals 13 residues. The V end was cut by 2 bases, the J end by 5 bases, with 10 bases between. The CDR3 region is CASSLAGRETQYF. The CDR3, as DNA: TGTGCCAGCAGCTTAGCAGGGAGGGAGACCCAGTACTTC.

Concerning this clone itself: Germline is not matched at one junction end, which may reflect a read error. V usage is TRBV5-1 and J usage is TRBJ1-1, with D perhaps matching TRBD1 (5 bases). The CDR3 runs to 14 residues. Germline V gives CDR1 SGHRS, CDR2 YFSETQ. CDR3: CASSFRPQGMWAFF. The CDR3 coding sequence is TGTGCCAGCAGCTTTCGACCGCAGGGTATGTGGGCTTTCTTT. Variable domain in full (rest from reference TRBV5-1 and TRBJ1-1): KAGVTQTPRYLIKTRGQQVTLSCSPISGHRSVSWYQQTPGQGLQFLFEYFSETQRNKGNFPGRFSGRQFSNSRSEMNVSTLELGDSALYLCASSFRPQGMWAFFGQGTRLTVV.

Remarks on this clone: The same CDR3 arises from other DNA sequences in this sample as well. The CDR3 here is CASSSRDRGYEQYF. The CDR3 nucleotides are TGTGCCAGCAGTTCCCGGGACAGGGGTTACGAGCAGTACTTC. This chain links TRBV7-2 with TRBJ2-7; 10 bases line up with TRBD1. The CDR3 spans 14 residues. In germline, CDR1 is SGHTA, CDR2 FQGNSA. V was pared by 6 bases and J by 4 bases, with 6 bases of the junction left unmatched.

This clone came up once. J is TRBJ2-1 and V is TRBV6-1; 10 bases match TRBD2. The germline gives CDR1 MNHNS, CDR2 SASEGT. The CDR3 runs 16 residues. The junction had 7 bases not matched to a gene; V was cut back by 3 bases and J by 5 bases. The CDR3 DNA reads TGTGCCAGCAGTGACCCTAGCGGGGGCCTAAACAATGAGCAGTTCTTC. Protein sequence: CASSDPSGGLNNEQFF.

The genes are TRBV7-2 and TRBJ2-7; D is possibly TRBD2 (5 bases). V lost 1 base and J 11 bases, leaving 15 bases between the germline ends. Germline V CDR1 and CDR2: SGHTA, FQGNSA. This CDR3 is 13 amino acids long. The CDR3 DNA reads TGTGCCAGCAGCTTAGTTAAAAGGGCGGAGGAGTACTTC. Encoded protein: CASSLVKRAEEYF.

This chain links TRBV5-4 with TRBJ2-1; 7 bases align to TRBD2. The germline V gene encodes CDR1 SGHNT and CDR2 YYREEE (reference sequence). The junction had 10 bases not matched to a gene; V was cut back by 4 bases and J by 0 bases. The CDR3 spans 17 residues. CDR3 sequence reads: CASSPGLRESSYNEQFF. The CDR3 DNA sequence: TGTGCCAGCAGCCCCGGGTTGCGGGAGAGCTCCTACAATGAGCAGTTCTTC.

The V and J genes are TRBV27 and TRBJ1-5; D unclear. In germline, CDR1 is MNHEY, CDR2 SMNVEV (reference sequence). This CDR3 comprises 14 residues. Deletions cut 0 bases from V and 3 bases from J, with 6 bases between. CDR3 bases: TGTGCCAGCAGTTTATCACGGCTCAATCAGCCCCAGCATTTT. Translated: CASSLSRLNQPQHF.